Reported below is one T cell receptor (beta chain). Its target is unknown. V gave up 3 bases and J gave up 3 bases, with 9 bases separating them. Germline-derived CDR1 and CDR2 are SGHTA and FQGNSA. The CDR3 runs 14 residues. The record originates from a study of T cell repertoires in cytomegalovirus infection. Overall study context: Signatures in public TCR beta sequences pointed to both CMV infection and matching HLA type. The study's findings and limits: Cumulated frequencies of public TCR beta families served to identify carriers of CMV plus the relevant HLA.

A single record per CDR3 protein comes from TCRdb applying MiXCR to the reads. The table has over 45,000 distinct CDR3 sequences, roughly 20% seen once. This sample comprised CD8+ T cells from cultured PBMCs, obtained from culture after CMV antigen stimulation. The clonotype comes from a human donor in good health (CMV status not recorded). Some clones in this sample may be carry-over from other donors' samples. V and J are TRBV7-2 and TRBJ1-5; D gene uncertain. This chain's CDR3 is CASSFNGPNQPQHF. CDR3 sequence (DNA): TGTGCCAGCAGCTTTAATGGTCCCAATCAGCCCCAGCATTTT. The whole variable domain, remainder taken from reference TRBV7-2 and TRBJ1-5, is GAGVSQSPSNKVTEKGKDVELRCDPISGHTALYWYRQSLGQGLEFLIYFQGNSAPDKSGLPSDRFSAERTGGSVSTLTIQRTQQEDSAVYLCASSFNGPNQPQHFGDGTRLSIL.